Listed below are T cell receptor beta chains from one sample, sequenced in a study of CD8 T cells in Susac syndrome. TCRdb re-called the immunoSEQ multiplex PCR reads through MiXCR, storing one row per CDR3 protein. The sample includes about 160,000 distinct CDR3 sequences, around 96% of them seen just once. Sequenced input: CD4+ T cells from PBMCs. The receptor source for this set is a human donor with Susac syndrome. Each CDR3 is given with its conserved first and last residue. Fields, in order: D gene, clone size, V gene, J gene, CDR3 protein, CDR3 DNA. A D gene is named only where the DNA matches it firmly. Only some rows state a clone size, as once, few, many or a class for expanded clones.

D: TRBD1; size: NA; V: TRBV18; J: TRBJ1-2; CDR3: CASSPGQGPSYTF; DNA: TGTGCCAGCTCACCAGGACAGGGGCCGAGCTACACCTTC
D: NA; size: NA; V: TRBV29-1; J: TRBJ1-1; CDR3: CSVGAGAMNTEAFF; DNA: TGCAGCGTTGGGGCAGGGGCTATGAACACTGAAGCTTTCTTT
D: TRBD2; size: NA; V: TRBV30; J: TRBJ2-1; CDR3: CAWSRGLAGGDEQFF; DNA: TGTGCCTGGAGTAGGGGACTAGCGGGAGGTGATGAGCAGTTCTTC
D: NA; size: once; V: TRBV9; J: TRBJ1-1; CDR3: CASSPRTTTDSEAFF; DNA: TGTGCCAGCAGCCCCCGAACAACGACAGATTCTGAAGCTTTCTTT
D: NA; size: NA; V: TRBV29-1; J: TRBJ2-3; CDR3: CSVQQTDSTDTQYF; DNA: TGCAGCGTTCAACAGACGGATAGCACAGATACGCAGTATTTT
D: NA; size: NA; V: TRBV29-1; J: TRBJ2-3; CDR3: CSVARGEKVSDTQYF; DNA: TGCAGCGTCGCTAGGGGGGAAAAGGTTTCAGATACGCAGTATTTT
D: NA; size: once; V: TRBV24-1; J: TRBJ2-5; CDR3: CATSEGRVPETQYF; DNA: TGTGCCACCAGTGAGGGCAGGGTTCCAGAGACCCAGTACTTC
D: NA; size: NA; V: TRBV13; J: TRBJ2-1; CDR3: CASSLGGSSGEQFF; DNA: TGTGCCAGCAGCTTAGGGGGCAGTTCGGGCGAGCAGTTCTTC
D: NA; size: NA; V: TRBV6-6; J: TRBJ2-2; CDR3: CASSYRGRVFTGELFF; DNA: TGTGCCAGCAGTTACAGGGGCAGAGTGTTCACCGGGGAGCTGTTTTTT
D: NA; size: NA; V: TRBV20-1; J: TRBJ2-5; CDR3: CSARDGSGVQETQYF; DNA: TGCAGTGCTAGAGACGGATCGGGAGTCCAAGAGACCCAGTACTTC
D: NA; size: NA; V: TRBV30; J: TRBJ2-3; CDR3: CAWSLQPNTDTQYF; DNA: TGTGCCTGGAGCCTCCAGCCCAACACAGATACGCAGTATTTT
D: NA; size: NA; V: TRBV7-2; J: TRBJ2-7; CDR3: CASSPDRTGYEQYF; DNA: TGTGCCAGCAGCCCAGACCGAACAGGGTACGAGCAGTACTTC
D: NA; size: once; V: TRBV2; J: TRBJ2-7; CDR3: CASGRERGYEQYF; DNA: TGTGCCAGCGGCAGGGAGAGGGGCTACGAGCAGTACTTC
D: TRBD2; size: NA; V: TRBV7-2; J: TRBJ2-3; CDR3: CASSSPSGRARPDTQYF; DNA: TGTGCCAGCAGCTCCCCTAGCGGGAGGGCCCGCCCAGATACGCAGTATTTT
D: NA; size: NA; V: TRBV29-1; J: TRBJ2-3; CDR3: CSVAGRADTQYF; DNA: TGCAGCGTCGCGGGAAGGGCAGATACGCAGTATTTT
D: NA; size: NA; V: TRBV13; J: TRBJ2-7; CDR3: CASSTSNEQYF; DNA: TGTGCCAGCAGCACCTCGAACGAGCAGTACTTC
D: TRBD2; size: NA; V: TRBV3-1; J: TRBJ2-1; CDR3: CASRPSSGYNEQFF; DNA: TGTGCCAGCAGACCAAGTAGCGGGTACAATGAGCAGTTCTTC
D: NA; size: NA; V: TRBV12-3/TRBV12-4; J: TRBJ1-1; CDR3: CASSFLRQEAFF; DNA: TGTGCCAGCAGTTTCCTTCGGCAGGAAGCTTTCTTT
D: NA; size: NA; V: TRBV20-1; J: TRBJ2-3; CDR3: CSASGPDTDTQYF; DNA: TGCAGTGCTAGTGGTCCCGACACAGATACGCAGTATTTT
D: NA; size: once; V: TRBV20-1; J: TRBJ2-7; CDR3: CSASPREFDEQYF; DNA: TGCAGCGCATCTCCCCGGGAGTTCGACGAGCAGTACTTC